The 20 T cell receptor beta chains below come from one sample, sequenced in a study of shared clonotypes between healthy human individuals. This table comes from immunoSEQ multiplex PCR, and its TCRdb copy is limited to in-frame clones, with some not included. The sample holds over 2 million clones, roughly 94% seen once. The sequenced sample was naive CD4+ T cells sorted from blood. Subset denoted: CD45RA+ positively selected. The origin of the receptors is a man aged 18 to 35 in good health.

This clone appeared once. V and J are TRBV28 and TRBJ2-1; TRBD2 matches 9 bases. The V gene end was trimmed by 2 bases and the J gene end by 11 bases; junction bases not matched to a gene: 1. CDR1 is MDHEN and CDR2 is SYDVKM in the germline V gene. The CDR3 sequence is 12 residues long. CDR3 in amino acids: CASSLAGGQQFF. Written as DNA, the CDR3 is TGTGCCAGCAGTTTAGCGGGGGGGCAGCAGTTCTTC.

CDR3 sequence (DNA): TGCGCCAGCAGCTCTAGCACGGCCGGGAAAGAGACCCAGTACTTC. It translates to CASSSSTAGKETQYF. The rearrangement joins TRBV5-1 to TRBJ2-5; tentative D call: TRBD2 (5 bases). The CDR3 sequence is 15 residues long. From germline, CDR1 is SGHRS and CDR2 YFSETQ. With 3 bases removed from V and 3 bases from J, the gap between germline ends came to 15 bases.

The chain carries TRBV5-1 and TRBJ2-1, with 12 bases aligning to TRBD2. Germline V gene lookup returns CDR1 SGHRS and CDR2 YFSETQ. V lost 2 bases and J lost 10; bases outside the gene matches: 7. This CDR3 comprises 15 residues. CDR3 residues: CASSLRLAGAREQFF. CDR3 nucleotides: TGCGCCAGCAGCTTACGACTAGCGGGAGCGAGGGAGCAGTTCTTC.

The chain combines TRBV9 with TRBJ2-2; 14 bases fit TRBD2. V trimming: 4 bases; J trimming: 3 bases; junction bases outside the gene matches: 5. The CDR3 covers 17 residues. The germline V gene encodes CDR1 SGDLS and CDR2 YYNGEE. The CDR3 sequence: CASSLGTSGGYTGELFF. The CDR3 nucleotides read TGTGCCAGCAGCCTAGGGACTAGCGGGGGTTACACCGGGGAGCTGTTTTTT.

The chain links TRBV28 to TRBJ2-1; 7 bases match TRBD2. The CDR3 spans 13 residues. V trimming: 8 bases; J trimming: 10 bases; junction bases outside the gene matches: 11. CDR1 and CDR2 (germline): MDHEN, SYDVKM. CDR3 bases: TGTGCCAGCCCATCGTGGGAGGGGAGAGAGCAGTTCTTC. Protein sequence: CASPSWEGREQFF.

The chain employs TRBV5-1 and TRBJ2-5; no firm D call. The CDR3 extends over 16 amino acids. The germline V and J ends were trimmed by 4 bases and 5 bases, with 21 bases remaining between them. The germline V gene encodes CDR1 SGHRS and CDR2 YFSETQ. The CDR3 bases are TGCGCCAGCAGCCCAATCCAAGTTTCCTCCCGGGAGACCCAGTACTTC. Protein sequence: CASSPIQVSSRETQYF.

The chain has TRBV28 and TRBJ2-1; D may be TRBD1 (5 bases). The CDR3 runs to 14 residues. V dropped 4 bases and J dropped 6 bases, with 13 bases sitting between them. Germline CDR1 and CDR2: MDHEN and SYDVKM. Written as DNA, the CDR3 is TGTGCCAGCAGTTCGGCAGGGCTAATCAATGAGCAGTTCTTC. Protein sequence: CASSSAGLINEQFF.

The gene calls are TRBV5-1 and TRBJ2-7; D is tentatively TRBD1 or TRBD2 (5 bases each). The CDR3 consists of 13 residues. Germline V gives CDR1 SGHRS, CDR2 YFSETQ. Trimming cost V 0 bases and J 5 bases, with 9 bases left between them. CDR3 coding DNA: TGCGCCAGCAGCTTGGAAGGGACCCACGAGCAGTACTTC. The encoded protein is CASSLEGTHEQYF.

The chain couples TRBV5-1 to TRBJ2-2; D is unresolved. Germline V gene sequence: CDR1 SGHRS, CDR2 YFSETQ. CDR3 length equals 15 residues. V dropped 0 bases and J dropped 4 bases, with 10 bases sitting between them. The CDR3 sequence is CASSLDTLLTGELFF. As DNA, the CDR3 is TGCGCCAGCAGCTTGGACACATTACTCACCGGGGAGCTGTTTTTT.

This rearrangement joins TRBV11-1 to TRBJ2-1; D is possibly TRBD1 or TRBD2 (6 bases each). Germline CDR1 and CDR2: SGHAT and FQDESV (reference sequence). The CDR3 has 17 residues. V lost 5 bases and J lost 3, with 20 bases in between. The CDR3 sequence is CASSPREGGAFYNEQFF. The CDR3 coding sequence is TGTGCCAGCAGCCCCCGAGAGGGGGGCGCGTTCTACAATGAGCAGTTCTTC.

This sequence joins TRBV5-1 and TRBJ2-1, with D perhaps TRBD2 (5 bases). V shed 0 bases and J shed 7 bases, with 11 bases lying between them. The CDR3 runs to 14 residues. Germline V gives CDR1 SGHRS, CDR2 YFSETQ. Here the CDR3 DNA reads TGCGCCAGCAGCTTGGAGGACTTTAGAAATGAGCAGTTCTTC. It encodes CASSLEDFRNEQFF.

With regard to this clone: The sample has other DNA sequences that encode this CDR3 too. The gene calls are TRBV6-5 and TRBJ2-7; either TRBD1 or TRBD2 may supply D (5 bases each). Germline V CDR1 and CDR2: MNHEY, SVGAGI. Between the trimmed V and J ends, which lost 0 bases and 2 bases, there was a span of 11 bases. This CDR3 spans 15 amino acids. CDR3 sequence: CASSYSWGTTYEQYF. CDR3 bases: TGTGCCAGCAGTTACTCGTGGGGGACCACCTACGAGCAGTACTTC.

Comment on this clone: This sample also contains other DNA sequences that code for the same CDR3. The chain links TRBV10-1 to TRBJ2-5, with D tentatively TRBD2 (6 bases). This CDR3 spans 14 amino acids. Trimming left V 5 bases short and J 1 base short, with 11 bases between. Germline lookup yields CDR1 WNHNN and CDR2 SYGVQD (reference sequence). The CDR3, as DNA: TGCGCCAGCAGTCCCGGGGGAGCCCAAGAGACCCAGTACTTC. It yields the protein CASSPGGAQETQYF.

This chain connects TRBV30 to TRBJ1-2, with D hard to call. Germline CDR1 reads GTSNPN; CDR2 reads SVGIG (reference sequence). The length of the CDR3 is 14 residues. Trimming pared 2 bases from V and 7 bases from J, leaving 17 bases between. This CDR3 reads CAWSTSGQRLGYTF. Written as DNA, the CDR3 is TGTGCCTGGAGTACATCTGGGCAACGGCTTGGCTACACCTTC.

The chain has TRBV25-1 and TRBJ2-7; TRBD2 might be the D (7 bases). Trimming cost V 5 bases and J 2 bases, with 13 bases left between them. The CDR3 length is 14 residues. Germline CDR1 reads MGHDK; CDR2 reads SYGVNS. The CDR3 protein is CASSRGGSTYEQYF. In DNA form, the CDR3 reads TGTGCCAGCAGTAGGGGGGGGAGCACCTACGAGCAGTACTTC.

The V gene is TRBV7-9, the J gene TRBJ2-3; the match to TRBD2 covers 14 bases. Per the germline V gene, CDR1 is SEHNR and CDR2 is FQNEAQ (reference sequence). The trim removed 5 bases at V and 6 bases at J, leaving 7 bases unmatched. The CDR3 extends over 16 amino acids. As DNA, the CDR3 is TGTGCCAGCAGCATAAGACTAGCGGGGGGGCCGGATACGCAGTATTTT. Protein product: CASSIRLAGGPDTQYF. The full variable domain, in which reference TRBV7-9 and TRBJ2-3 provide the parts outside the CDR3, is DTGVSQNPRHKITKRGQNVTFRCDPISEHNRLYWYRQTLGQGPEFLTYFQNEAQLEKSRLLSDRFSAERPKGSFSTLEIQRTEQGDSAMYLCASSIRLAGGPDTQYFGPGTRLTVL.

The chain joins TRBV5-1 to TRBJ1-5, with D possibly being TRBD1 (6 bases). Trimming removed 9 bases from V and 4 bases from J, with 17 bases in between. The CDR3 totals 14 residues. Germline V gene sequence: CDR1 SGHRS, CDR2 YFSETQ. CDR3 in DNA: TGCGCCATCCCAGGGGCGCAAGGGAATCAGCCCCAGCATTTT. Residues: CAIPGAQGNQPQHF.

This rearrangement joins TRBV5-1 to TRBJ2-5, with unresolved D. CDR3 length equals 15 residues. The V gene lost 0 bases and the J gene lost 5 bases, with 14 bases spanning the gap. CDR1 and CDR2 from the germline V gene are SGHRS and YFSETQ. As DNA, the CDR3 is TGCGCCAGCAGCTTGGCCCACCTTCCCCATGAGACCCAGTACTTC. It codes for CASSLAHLPHETQYF.

V is TRBV28 and J is TRBJ2-7, with TRBD2 matching over 10 bases. Germline values: CDR1 MDHEN, CDR2 SYDVKM. V gave up 4 bases and J gave up 3 bases; unmatched junction bases: 9. This CDR3 has 16 residues. The CDR3 loop is CASSSTGLAVSYEQYF. The CDR3 DNA follows: TGTGCCAGCAGTTCTACAGGACTAGCGGTGAGCTACGAGCAGTACTTC.

This clone was counted between two and nine times. This CDR3 is also generated by other DNA sequences in the sample. V usage is TRBV28 and J usage is TRBJ1-2; D ambiguous. V dropped 2 bases and J dropped 1 base, with 5 bases sitting between them. The V gene's germline CDR1 is MDHEN and CDR2 SYDVKM. The CDR3 length is 13 residues. The CDR3 coding sequence is TGTGCCAGCAGTTTAGGCAGTAACTATGGCTACACCTTC. Its translation is CASSLGSNYGYTF.